This is a list of T cell receptor beta chains from one sample in a study of T cells after yellow fever vaccination. One entry per CDR3 protein, called by TCRdb with MiXCR from the 5' RACE reads. The sample has about 310,000 distinct CDR3 sequences, around 4% seen once. Sequencing used PBMCs, obtained on the day of the yellow fever booster vaccination. Receptors were obtained from a man younger than 35 who received the YFV17D yellow fever vaccine. The CDR3 runs from the conserved cysteine through the conserved F or W. The order of the fields is J gene, D gene, clone size, V gene, CDR3 DNA, CDR3 protein. A D gene is named only where the DNA matches it firmly. A clone size is listed for some rows: how often the clone was seen (once, few, many), or a class if it is expanded.

J gene: TRBJ1-5; D gene: NA; clone size: many; V gene: TRBV4-1; CDR3 DNA: TGCGCCAGCAGCCAAGATCCCAAGCTCCATCAGCCCCAGCATTTT; CDR3 protein: CASSQDPKLHQPQHF
J gene: TRBJ1-2; D gene: NA; clone size: many; V gene: TRBV4-3; CDR3 DNA: TGCGCCAGCAGCCAAGAGGTCAGGGCGAACTATGGCTACACCTTC; CDR3 protein: CASSQEVRANYGYTF
J gene: TRBJ2-3; D gene: NA; clone size: many; V gene: TRBV20-1; CDR3 DNA: TGCAGTGCTAGAGTCGGTTCAGATACGCAGTATTTT; CDR3 protein: CSARVGSDTQYF
J gene: TRBJ2-3; D gene: NA; clone size: few; V gene: TRBV6-6; CDR3 DNA: TGTGCCAGCATAGGGGGTCCTAGCACAGATACGCAGTATTTT; CDR3 protein: CASIGGPSTDTQYF
J gene: TRBJ2-4; D gene: TRBD1; clone size: many; V gene: TRBV7-2; CDR3 DNA: TGTGCCAGCAGCCAGGGACACGGACAGGGAAACATTCAGTACTTC; CDR3 protein: CASSQGHGQGNIQYF
J gene: TRBJ1-6; D gene: NA; clone size: few; V gene: TRBV4-3; CDR3 DNA: TGCGCCAGCAGCCAAGATTTAGGGAGGAATTCACCCCTCCACTTT; CDR3 protein: CASSQDLGRNSPLHF
J gene: TRBJ1-4; D gene: NA; clone size: NA; V gene: TRBV19; CDR3 DNA: TGTGCCAGTAGGGACAGAATTGCAACTAATGAAAAACTGTTTTTT; CDR3 protein: CASRDRIATNEKLFF
J gene: TRBJ1-4; D gene: NA; clone size: many; V gene: TRBV20-1; CDR3 DNA: TGCAGTGCCAGAGAAACGGGGAGGCCCGGGGGAAAACTGTTTTTT; CDR3 protein: CSARETGRPGGKLFF
J gene: TRBJ2-7; D gene: TRBD2; clone size: few; V gene: TRBV10-3; CDR3 DNA: TGTGCCATCAGTGAGCGGGAGGGGAACGAGCAGTACTTC; CDR3 protein: CAISEREGNEQYF
J gene: TRBJ2-1; D gene: TRBD2; clone size: many; V gene: TRBV7-2; CDR3 DNA: TGTGCCAGCAGCAGACACCCGGGACTAGCGGGGGGGAGCGAGCAGTTCTTC; CDR3 protein: CASSRHPGLAGGSEQFF
J gene: TRBJ2-7; D gene: NA; clone size: few; V gene: TRBV27; CDR3 DNA: TGTGCCAGCAGTTTCGGGGACGGTCCCTGGTACGAGCAGTACTTC; CDR3 protein: CASSFGDGPWYEQYF
J gene: TRBJ2-1; D gene: TRBD2; clone size: many; V gene: TRBV5-1; CDR3 DNA: TGCGCCAGCAGCTTGGTGGCTAGCGGCAATGAGCAGTTCTTC; CDR3 protein: CASSLVASGNEQFF
J gene: TRBJ2-1; D gene: NA; clone size: many; V gene: TRBV5-1; CDR3 DNA: TGCGCCAGCAGCTTGAGGGCAGGCTACAATGAGCAGTTCTTC; CDR3 protein: CASSLRAGYNEQFF
J gene: TRBJ2-3; D gene: TRBD2; clone size: NA; V gene: TRBV10-3; CDR3 DNA: TGTGCCATCAGCCCAGCGGGGGGGCCTTCGGATACGCAGTATTTT; CDR3 protein: CAISPAGGPSDTQYF
J gene: TRBJ2-5; D gene: NA; clone size: many; V gene: TRBV3-1; CDR3 DNA: TGTGCCAGCAGCCCCCGGGTGCAGGGAGAGACCCAGTACTTC; CDR3 protein: CASSPRVQGETQYF
J gene: TRBJ1-5; D gene: NA; clone size: few; V gene: TRBV5-6; CDR3 DNA: TGTGCCAGCAGCTTGCGTGGGGCTACCCAGCATTTT; CDR3 protein: CASSLRGATQHF
J gene: TRBJ2-5; D gene: TRBD1; clone size: many; V gene: TRBV10-3; CDR3 DNA: TGTGCCATCAGTGAGAGACAGGGGGAAGAGACCCAGTACTTC; CDR3 protein: CAISERQGEETQYF
J gene: TRBJ1-3; D gene: NA; clone size: few; V gene: TRBV6-1; CDR3 DNA: TGTGCCAGCAGTGGATCGGGGGCTGGAAACACCATATATTTT; CDR3 protein: CASSGSGAGNTIYF
J gene: TRBJ1-1; D gene: NA; clone size: many; V gene: TRBV6-2/TRBV6-3; CDR3 DNA: TGTGCCAGCAGACCCCACTCCGGCTTGAACACTGAAGCTTTCTTT; CDR3 protein: CASRPHSGLNTEAFF
J gene: TRBJ2-7; D gene: NA; clone size: NA; V gene: TRBV5-1; CDR3 DNA: TGCGCCAGCAGCTTGGACGGTCAAAGCTCCTACGAGCAGTACTTC; CDR3 protein: CASSLDGQSSYEQYF
J gene: TRBJ1-2; D gene: TRBD1; clone size: NA; V gene: TRBV12-3/TRBV12-4; CDR3 DNA: TGTGCCAGCAGTCCGTCCCTTCCGACAGGGGACGACTACACCTTC; CDR3 protein: CASSPSLPTGDDYTF
J gene: TRBJ2-2; D gene: NA; clone size: few; V gene: TRBV6-2/TRBV6-3; CDR3 DNA: TGTGCCAGCAGTTATGGGACTCCGCACACCGGGGAGCTGTTTTTT; CDR3 protein: CASSYGTPHTGELFF
J gene: TRBJ1-4; D gene: NA; clone size: few; V gene: TRBV20-1; CDR3 DNA: TGCAGTGCTAGTGGGGCGACAGGATATAATGAAAAACTGTTTTTT; CDR3 protein: CSASGATGYNEKLFF
J gene: TRBJ1-1; D gene: NA; clone size: few; V gene: TRBV6-1; CDR3 DNA: TGTGCCAGCAGTGAATCCCAGGGGATATGGACTGAAGCTTTCTTT; CDR3 protein: CASSESQGIWTEAFF
J gene: TRBJ2-3; D gene: NA; clone size: many; V gene: TRBV5-1; CDR3 DNA: TGCGCCAGCACCCCGGTGCCACCAGATACGCAGTATTTT; CDR3 protein: CASTPVPPDTQYF
J gene: TRBJ2-3; D gene: NA; clone size: NA; V gene: TRBV14; CDR3 DNA: TGTGCCAGCAGCCAACATAGGGGAGAGCGGAGTCGAGATACGCAGTATTTT; CDR3 protein: CASSQHRGERSRDTQYF
J gene: TRBJ2-7; D gene: NA; clone size: many; V gene: TRBV14; CDR3 DNA: TGTGCCAGCAGCCAGGGGACAAGGGATAAGGCCCGCGGCGAGCAGTACTTC; CDR3 protein: CASSQGTRDKARGEQYF
J gene: TRBJ1-5; D gene: NA; clone size: many; V gene: TRBV6-2/TRBV6-3; CDR3 DNA: TGTGCCAGCAGGATACAGGGCAATCAGCCCCAGCATTTT; CDR3 protein: CASRIQGNQPQHF
J gene: TRBJ2-5; D gene: NA; clone size: few; V gene: TRBV4-2; CDR3 DNA: TGTGCCAGCAGCCAAGGGTTCGGCAGGGAAGAGACCCAGTACTTC; CDR3 protein: CASSQGFGREETQYF
J gene: TRBJ2-2; D gene: NA; clone size: NA; V gene: TRBV10-3; CDR3 DNA: TGTGCCATCAGTGATAGCGTCCGGGGAGGAACCGGGGAGCTGTTTTTT; CDR3 protein: CAISDSVRGGTGELFF
J gene: TRBJ1-2; D gene: NA; clone size: many; V gene: TRBV9; CDR3 DNA: TGTGCCAGCAGCGCGGACAGTTACTACACCTTC; CDR3 protein: CASSADSYYTF
J gene: TRBJ2-7; D gene: TRBD1; clone size: many; V gene: TRBV29-1; CDR3 DNA: TGCAGCGTTGCTATTACGACAGGGTTCGACGAGCAGTACTTC; CDR3 protein: CSVAITTGFDEQYF
J gene: TRBJ2-1; D gene: NA; clone size: many; V gene: TRBV5-1; CDR3 DNA: TGCGCCAGCAGCGGGGGAATACAGGGCAATTGGGTGAACAATGAGCAGTTCTTC; CDR3 protein: CASSGGIQGNWVNNEQFF
J gene: TRBJ2-1; D gene: TRBD1; clone size: NA; V gene: TRBV11-2; CDR3 DNA: TGTGCCAGCAGCTTGGTGAAGACAGGGGGCGCCTACAATGAGCAGTTCTTC; CDR3 protein: CASSLVKTGGAYNEQFF
J gene: TRBJ2-5; D gene: TRBD2; clone size: few; V gene: TRBV18; CDR3 DNA: TGTGCCAGCTCACCTCGGGGACTAGACGCTCAAGAGACCCAGTACTTC; CDR3 protein: CASSPRGLDAQETQYF
J gene: TRBJ2-5; D gene: NA; clone size: many; V gene: TRBV20-1; CDR3 DNA: TGCAGTGCCCAAGAGGCAGAGGGGCTGGGAGAGACCCAGTACTTC; CDR3 protein: CSAQEAEGLGETQYF
J gene: TRBJ2-1; D gene: TRBD1; clone size: NA; V gene: TRBV10-1; CDR3 DNA: TGCGCCAGCAGCCGGACAGGGAGCTACAATGAGGAGTTCTTC; CDR3 protein: CASSRTGSYNEEFF
J gene: TRBJ1-6; D gene: NA; clone size: NA; V gene: TRBV3-1; CDR3 DNA: TGTGCCAGCTCCCGGACCGATTTTTATAATTCACCCCTCCACTTT; CDR3 protein: CASSRTDFYNSPLHF
J gene: TRBJ1-2; D gene: NA; clone size: NA; V gene: TRBV14; CDR3 DNA: TGTGCCAGCAGCCAAGAAACAGCGATCTATGGCTACACCTTC; CDR3 protein: CASSQETAIYGYTF
J gene: TRBJ2-2; D gene: NA; clone size: many; V gene: TRBV19; CDR3 DNA: TGTGCCAGTATTCGAGGTCCAGGAGGGGCCGGGGAGCTGTTTTTT; CDR3 protein: CASIRGPGGAGELFF
J gene: TRBJ1-2; D gene: NA; clone size: many; V gene: TRBV11-2; CDR3 DNA: TGTGCCAGCAGCCCGGGACACACGACTGCTAACTATGGCTACACCTTC; CDR3 protein: CASSPGHTTANYGYTF
J gene: TRBJ2-3; D gene: NA; clone size: NA; V gene: TRBV6-2/TRBV6-3; CDR3 DNA: TGTGCCAGCAGTCCCCATGTGGGGGGCACAGATACGCAGTATTTT; CDR3 protein: CASSPHVGGTDTQYF
J gene: TRBJ1-2; D gene: NA; clone size: many; V gene: TRBV5-1; CDR3 DNA: TGCGCCAGCAGCTTGGATCGAGGGAGGGAAGGCTACACCTTC; CDR3 protein: CASSLDRGREGYTF
J gene: TRBJ2-3; D gene: NA; clone size: few; V gene: TRBV29-1; CDR3 DNA: TGCAGCGTTGCTAGGGGACCAGATACGCAGTATTTT; CDR3 protein: CSVARGPDTQYF
J gene: TRBJ1-4; D gene: NA; clone size: few; V gene: TRBV4-1; CDR3 DNA: TGCGCCAGCAGCCAAGATCTCACCCTTAATGAAAAACTGTTTTTT; CDR3 protein: CASSQDLTLNEKLFF
J gene: TRBJ2-2; D gene: NA; clone size: many; V gene: TRBV5-1; CDR3 DNA: TGCGCCAGCAGCTTGGAGCACTTTGGGGTCGGGGAGCTGTTTTTT; CDR3 protein: CASSLEHFGVGELFF
J gene: TRBJ2-3; D gene: NA; clone size: NA; V gene: TRBV20-1; CDR3 DNA: TGCAGTGCTAGAGGGGCGCGTGATACGCAGTATTTT; CDR3 protein: CSARGARDTQYF
J gene: TRBJ2-2; D gene: TRBD2; clone size: NA; V gene: TRBV6-2/TRBV6-3; CDR3 DNA: TGTGCCAGCAGTCCCTGGACTAGCGGGGCCGGGGAGCTGTTTTTT; CDR3 protein: CASSPWTSGAGELFF
J gene: TRBJ1-1; D gene: TRBD1; clone size: many; V gene: TRBV5-4; CDR3 DNA: TGTGCCAGCAGCCTCCCAGGGGGGCGAGGCACTGAAGCTTTCTTT; CDR3 protein: CASSLPGGRGTEAFF